The 14 T cell receptor beta chains below were found in one sample sequenced in a study of T and B cells in COVID-19 patients. TRB rearrangements were amplified by multiplex PCR with BIOMED2 TRB-A/B primers. MiXCR, run by TCRdb on the multiplex PCR reads, gives a single entry per CDR3 protein. Seen here are some 13,000 distinct CDR3 sequences, around 25% observed once, and the top ten hold 3.5% to 5%. Each TRB amplification used roughly 220-550 ng of genomic DNA from blood. Sequenced: blood. These receptors were obtained from a human donor who had recovered from COVID-19.

This chain uses TRBV6-2 or TRBV6-3 with TRBJ1-5, with D maybe TRBD1 (6 bases). Germline CDR1 and CDR2: MNHEY and SVGEGT. V lost 7 bases and J 5 bases, leaving 21 bases between the germline ends. CDR3 length: 16 residues. The CDR3 region is CASTPRRGLLYQPQHF. DNA for the CDR3: TGTGCCAGCACCCCTAGACGGGGGCTACTCTATCAGCCCCAGCATTTT.

This clonotype has just a few counts. The chain couples TRBV6-2 or TRBV6-3 to TRBJ2-5, with 7 bases that match TRBD1. The CDR3 totals 14 residues. Per germline, CDR1 MNHEY and CDR2 SVGEGT. V was pared by 4 bases and J by 1 base, with 3 bases of the junction left unmatched. CDR3 nucleotides: TGTGCCAGCAGTTCTACAGGGGTCCAAGAGACCCAGTACTTC. It codes for CASSSTGVQETQYF.

This clonotype showed up just a few times. The chain has TRBV4-2 and TRBJ2-1, with D uncertain. CDR1 and CDR2 (germline): LGHNA, YNFKEQ. This CDR3 region has 17 residues. Trimming took off 1 base at V and 2 bases at J, with 15 bases between the two ends. The CDR3 spells CASSQVSQAITYNEQFF. For the CDR3, the DNA is TGTGCCAGCAGCCAAGTAAGTCAGGCCATTACCTACAATGAGCAGTTCTTC.

This clonotype is termed medium-sized (0.01 to 0.1%). This sequence joins TRBV19 and TRBJ1-2; D remains ambiguous. The CDR3 extends over 15 amino acids. V was clipped by 4 bases and J by 0 bases, with 12 bases between them. Germline loops: CDR1 LNHDA, CDR2 SQIVND (reference sequence). The DNA for the CDR3 is TGTGCCAGTAGTACGGAATGGGTTGCTAACTATGGCTACACCTTC. Translation: CASSTEWVANYGYTF.

In this sample, this clonotype is medium-sized. This chain connects TRBV29-1 to TRBJ1-6; 8 bases match TRBD1. After removal of 5 bases from V and 6 bases from J, the junction contained 6 bases not matched to a gene. The CDR3 is made up of 14 amino acids. Germline lookup yields CDR1 SQVTM and CDR2 ANQGSEA. This CDR3 reads CSVRTGFGNSPLHF. In DNA form, the CDR3 reads TGCAGCGTTAGGACAGGGTTTGGTAATTCACCCCTCCACTTT.

This chain connects TRBV7-8 to TRBJ2-6; 7 nucleotides match TRBD1. CDR1 is SGHVS and CDR2 is FQNEAQ in the germline V gene. V was pared by 8 bases and J by 0 bases, with 10 bases of the junction left unmatched. The CDR3 contains 17 residues. CDR3 DNA sequence: TGTGCCAGCCTGACAGGGCGGGTCCGCTCTGGGGCCAACGTCCTGACTTTC. This gives the protein CASLTGRVRSGANVLTF.

By frequency in the sample, this clonotype is medium-sized (0.01 to 0.1%). The CDR3 loop is CSVSGGAYGYTF. CDR3 in DNA: TGCAGCGTTTCAGGGGGCGCCTATGGCTACACCTTC. J is TRBJ1-2 and V is TRBV29-1; 8 positions agree with TRBD1. This CDR3 has 12 residues. Germline CDR1 and CDR2: SQVTM and ANQGSEA. V shed 5 bases, J shed 4 bases, and the junction held 3 bases outside the gene matches.

The rearrangement uses TRBV11-1 and TRBJ2-1; D is perhaps TRBD1 (6 bases). The V and J ends lost 5 bases and 13 bases respectively, with 24 bases between them. The CDR3 length is 15 residues. Germline V CDR1 and CDR2: SGHAT, FQDESV (reference sequence). The CDR3, as DNA: TGTGCCAGCAGCGCTGCCGCAGGGGCGTTAACATTCCAGTTCTTC. As protein: CASSAAAGALTFQFF.

By sample share, this clonotype is medium-sized. The chain recombines TRBV5-6 with TRBJ2-3; TRBD2 matches 7 bases. CDR3 length equals 16 residues. The J segment lost 5 bases and the V segment lost 1 base, leaving 10 bases of the junction unmatched. Germline assignment: CDR1 SGHDT and CDR2 YYEEEE. In DNA form, the CDR3 reads TGTGCCAGCAGCTTGTTGGGGCGGGGAGGGGTAGATACGCAGTATTTT. It codes for CASSLLGRGGVDTQYF.

Only a few counts were recorded for this clonotype. The chain recombines TRBV6-6 with TRBJ2-7; 7 bases agree with TRBD2. The germline V gene has CDR1 MNHNY and CDR2 SVGAGI (reference sequence). J was trimmed by 0 bases and V by 6 bases; bases with no gene match: 5. The CDR3 loop spans 14 amino acids. This CDR3 is CASSPRGYSYEQYF. The DNA for the CDR3 is TGTGCCAGCAGCCCGCGGGGGTACTCCTACGAGCAGTACTTC.

This chain uses TRBV20-1 with TRBJ2-7; D gene unclear. Germline CDR1 is DFQATT and CDR2 is SNEGSKA (reference sequence). This CDR3 region has 13 residues. V lost 3 bases and J lost 5, with 14 bases in between. The DNA for the CDR3 is TGCAGTGCTAGTCTTCCAATCACGGACGAGCAGTACTTC. This gives the protein CSASLPITDEQYF.

This clonotype was counted ten times or more. The genes are TRBV6-6 and TRBJ1-2; TRBD1 is a possible D gene (5 bases). Per the germline V gene, CDR1 is MNHNY and CDR2 is SVGAGI (reference sequence). Trimming left V 7 bases short and J 3 bases short, with 18 bases between. The CDR3 runs to 15 residues. The CDR3 protein is CASTLSTGLHYGYTF. The CDR3 bases are TGTGCCAGCACCCTGTCGACGGGACTTCACTATGGCTACACCTTC.

By frequency in the sample, this clonotype is medium-sized. The gene calls are TRBV27 and TRBJ2-1; D ambiguous. The CDR3 loop spans 11 amino acids. Germline CDR1 is MNHEY and CDR2 is SMNVEV (reference sequence). The ends were cut back, 7 bases at V and 5 bases at J, with 6 bases in the middle. CDR3 bases: TGTGCCAGCAACCACAACAATGAGCAGTTCTTC. Its protein is CASNHNNEQFF.

This clonotype was seen at least ten times. J is TRBJ2-7 and V is TRBV12-3 or TRBV12-4; D is possibly TRBD1 (6 bases). V lost 3 bases to trimming and J lost 3 bases, with 12 bases between them. This CDR3 has 14 amino acids. The CDR3 spells CASSFTQGRYEQYF. The DNA for the CDR3 is TGTGCCAGCAGTTTTACGCAGGGGCGCTACGAGCAGTACTTC.